This T cell receptor beta chain was found in a study of blood T cell repertoires in COVID-19. The germline gives CDR1 LGHDT, CDR2 YNNKEL (reference sequence). The CDR3 loop spans 16 amino acids. V dropped 4 bases and J dropped 1 base, with 14 bases sitting between them. Method: immunoSEQ multiplex PCR; TCRdb's copy keeps in-frame clones and lacks some. The sample gives 360,000 or so clones, 85% to 90% of which show up once; just over 1% is in the top ten. Sequencing input: PBMCs or T cells enriched from blood (not recorded which). This TCR was recovered from a woman aged 30 to 39 who had been exposed to COVID-19. The V and J genes are TRBV3-1 (or the pseudogene TRBV3-2) and TRBJ1-5; TRBD1 is a possible D gene (6 bases). The CDR3 DNA follows: TGTGCCAGCAGCCCTACAGGGCTATGGAGCAATCAGCCCCAGCATTTT. Translating gives CASSPTGLWSNQPQHF.